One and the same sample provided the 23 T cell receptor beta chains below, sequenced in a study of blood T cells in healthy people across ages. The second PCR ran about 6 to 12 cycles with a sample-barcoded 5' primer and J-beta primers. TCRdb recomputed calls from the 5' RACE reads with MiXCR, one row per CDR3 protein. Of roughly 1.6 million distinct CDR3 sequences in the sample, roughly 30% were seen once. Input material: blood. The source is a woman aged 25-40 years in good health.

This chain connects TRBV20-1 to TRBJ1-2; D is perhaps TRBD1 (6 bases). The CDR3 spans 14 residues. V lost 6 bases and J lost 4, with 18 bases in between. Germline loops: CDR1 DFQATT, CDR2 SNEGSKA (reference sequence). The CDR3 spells CSASMGGAFYGYTF. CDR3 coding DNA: TGCAGTGCCAGTATGGGGGGCGCCTTCTATGGCTACACCTTC.

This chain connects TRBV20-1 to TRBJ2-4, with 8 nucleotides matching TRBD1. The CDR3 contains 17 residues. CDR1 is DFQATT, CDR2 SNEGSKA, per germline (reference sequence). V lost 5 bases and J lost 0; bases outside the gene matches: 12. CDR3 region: CSAGPGGDRQAKNIQYF. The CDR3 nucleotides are TGCAGTGCTGGGCCCGGTGGGGACAGGCAAGCCAAAAACATTCAGTACTTC.

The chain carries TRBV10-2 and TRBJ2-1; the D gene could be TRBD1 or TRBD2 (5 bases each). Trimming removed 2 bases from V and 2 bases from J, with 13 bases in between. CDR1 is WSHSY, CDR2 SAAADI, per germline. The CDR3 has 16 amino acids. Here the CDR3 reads CASSEPGRGPYNEQFF. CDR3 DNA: TGCGCCAGCAGTGAGCCGGGACGGGGTCCCTACAATGAGCAGTTCTTC.

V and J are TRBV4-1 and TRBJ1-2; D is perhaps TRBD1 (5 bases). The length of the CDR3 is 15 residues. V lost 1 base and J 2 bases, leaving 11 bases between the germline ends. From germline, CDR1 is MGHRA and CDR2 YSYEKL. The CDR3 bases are TGCGCCAGCAGCCAAGGGACAACGGCAAACTATGGCTACACCTTC. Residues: CASSQGTTANYGYTF.

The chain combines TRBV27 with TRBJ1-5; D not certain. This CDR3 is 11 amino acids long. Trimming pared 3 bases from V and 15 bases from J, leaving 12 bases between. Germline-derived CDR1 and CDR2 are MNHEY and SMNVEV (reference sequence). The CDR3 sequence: CASSFKSIRHF. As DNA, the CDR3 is TGTGCCAGCAGTTTTAAGAGTATTAGGCATTTT.

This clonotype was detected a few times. The CDR3 coding sequence is TGCGCCAGCAGTGAAACCGGGACAGCATATGCGGAAGCTTTCTTT. Translated, it gives CASSETGTAYAEAFF. The rearrangement links TRBV10-2 to TRBJ1-1; 7 positions match TRBD1. Per the germline V gene, CDR1 is WSHSY and CDR2 is SAAADI. CDR3 length: 15 residues. V shed 3 bases and J 8 bases; nucleotides not matched to a gene: 12.

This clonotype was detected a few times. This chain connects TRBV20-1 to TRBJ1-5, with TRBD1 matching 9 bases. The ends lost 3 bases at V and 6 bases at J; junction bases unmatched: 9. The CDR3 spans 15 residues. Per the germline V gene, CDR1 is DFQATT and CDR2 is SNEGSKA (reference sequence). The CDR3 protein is CSARETGGESQPQHF. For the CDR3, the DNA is TGCAGTGCTAGGGAAACAGGGGGCGAGAGTCAGCCCCAGCATTTT.

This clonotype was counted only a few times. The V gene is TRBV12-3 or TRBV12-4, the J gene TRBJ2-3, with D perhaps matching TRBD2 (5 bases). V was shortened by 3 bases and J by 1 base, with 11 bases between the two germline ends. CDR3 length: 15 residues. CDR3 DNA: TGTGCCAGCAGTTTGAATGACTACCGCACAGATACGCAGTATTTT. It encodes CASSLNDYRTDTQYF.

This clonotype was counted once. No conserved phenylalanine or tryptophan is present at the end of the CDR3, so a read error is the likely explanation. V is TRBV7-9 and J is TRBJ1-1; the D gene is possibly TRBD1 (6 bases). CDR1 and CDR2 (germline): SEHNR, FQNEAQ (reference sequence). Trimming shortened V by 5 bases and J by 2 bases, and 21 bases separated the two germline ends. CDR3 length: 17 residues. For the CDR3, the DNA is TGTGCCAGCAGCCCCCGGAGGGGGGGAGTCCCAAACACTGAAGCTTTCTTA. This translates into CASSPRRGGVPNTEAFL.

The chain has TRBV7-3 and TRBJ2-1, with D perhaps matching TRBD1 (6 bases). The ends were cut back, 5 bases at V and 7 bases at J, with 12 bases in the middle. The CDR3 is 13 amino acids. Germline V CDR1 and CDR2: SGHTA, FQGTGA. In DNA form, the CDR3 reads TGTGCCAGCAGCCTGGCAGGGGAGAATGAGCAGTTCTTC. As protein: CASSLAGENEQFF.

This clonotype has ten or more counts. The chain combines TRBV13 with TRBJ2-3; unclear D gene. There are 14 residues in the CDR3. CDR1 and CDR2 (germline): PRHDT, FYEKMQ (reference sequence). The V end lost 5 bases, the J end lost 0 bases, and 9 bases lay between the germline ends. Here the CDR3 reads CASSQRSSTDTQYF. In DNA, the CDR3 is TGTGCCAGCAGCCAGAGATCTAGCACAGATACGCAGTATTTT.

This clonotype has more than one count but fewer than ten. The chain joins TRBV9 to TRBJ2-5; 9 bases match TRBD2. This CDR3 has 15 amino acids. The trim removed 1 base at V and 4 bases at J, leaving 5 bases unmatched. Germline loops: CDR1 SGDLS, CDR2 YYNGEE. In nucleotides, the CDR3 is TGTGCCAGCAGCGTAACAGCGGGGGGTTCAGAGACCCAGTACTTC. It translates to CASSVTAGGSETQYF.

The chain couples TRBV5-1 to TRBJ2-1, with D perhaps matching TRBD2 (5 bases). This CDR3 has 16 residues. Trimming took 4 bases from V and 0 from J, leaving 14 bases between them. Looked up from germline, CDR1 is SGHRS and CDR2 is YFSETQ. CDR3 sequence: CASSHADSYSYNEQFF. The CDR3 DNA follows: TGCGCCAGCAGCCACGCGGACTCCTACTCCTACAATGAGCAGTTCTTC.

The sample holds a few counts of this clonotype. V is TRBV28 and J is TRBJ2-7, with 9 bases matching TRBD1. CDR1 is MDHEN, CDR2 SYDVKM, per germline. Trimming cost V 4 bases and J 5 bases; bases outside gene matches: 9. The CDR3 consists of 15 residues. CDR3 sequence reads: CASSYPGQGGHEQYF. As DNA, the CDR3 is TGTGCCAGCAGTTACCCGGGACAGGGTGGCCACGAGCAGTACTTC.

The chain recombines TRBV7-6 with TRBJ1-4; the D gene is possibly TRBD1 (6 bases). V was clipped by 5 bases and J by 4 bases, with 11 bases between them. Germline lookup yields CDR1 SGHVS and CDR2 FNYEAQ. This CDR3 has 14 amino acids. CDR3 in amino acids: CASSRQVNNEKLFF. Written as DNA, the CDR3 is TGTGCCAGCAGCCGACAGGTCAATAATGAAAAACTGTTTTTT.

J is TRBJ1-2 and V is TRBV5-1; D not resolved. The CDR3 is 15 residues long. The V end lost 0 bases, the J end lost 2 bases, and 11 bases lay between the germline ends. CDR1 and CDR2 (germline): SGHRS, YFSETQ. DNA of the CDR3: TGCGCCAGCAGCTTGGTTTCGGAGATCAACTATGGCTACACCTTC. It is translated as CASSLVSEINYGYTF.

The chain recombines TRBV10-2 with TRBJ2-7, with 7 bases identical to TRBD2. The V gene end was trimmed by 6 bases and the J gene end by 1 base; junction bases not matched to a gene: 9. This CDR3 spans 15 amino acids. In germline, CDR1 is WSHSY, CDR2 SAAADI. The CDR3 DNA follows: TGCGCCAGCAGGGTTGGGACTATTGGGTCCTACGAGCAGTACTTC. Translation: CASRVGTIGSYEQYF.

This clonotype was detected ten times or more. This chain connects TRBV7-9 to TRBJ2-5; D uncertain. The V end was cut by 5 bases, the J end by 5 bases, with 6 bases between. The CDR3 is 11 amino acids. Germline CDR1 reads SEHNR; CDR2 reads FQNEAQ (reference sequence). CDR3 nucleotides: TGTGCCAGCAGCCGGGCGGAGACCCAGTACTTC. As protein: CASSRAETQYF. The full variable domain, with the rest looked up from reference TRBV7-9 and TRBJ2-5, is DTGVSQNPRHKITKRGQNVTFRCDPISEHNRLYWYRQTLGQGPEFLTYFQNEAQLEKSRLLSDRFSAERPKGSFSTLEIQRTEQGDSAMYLCASSRAETQYFGPGTRLLVL.

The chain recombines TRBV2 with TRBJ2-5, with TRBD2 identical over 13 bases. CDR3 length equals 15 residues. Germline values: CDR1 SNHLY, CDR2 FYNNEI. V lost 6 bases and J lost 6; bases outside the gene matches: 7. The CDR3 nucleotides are TGTGCCAGCAGCGGACTAGCGGGAGTGGGCAAGACCCAGTACTTC. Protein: CASSGLAGVGKTQYF.

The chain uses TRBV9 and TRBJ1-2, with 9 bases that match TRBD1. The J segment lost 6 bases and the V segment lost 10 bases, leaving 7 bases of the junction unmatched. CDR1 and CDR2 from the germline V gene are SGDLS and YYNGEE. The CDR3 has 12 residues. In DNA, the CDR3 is TGTGCCGGAACCGGGACAGGGCATGGCTACACCTTC. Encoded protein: CAGTGTGHGYTF.

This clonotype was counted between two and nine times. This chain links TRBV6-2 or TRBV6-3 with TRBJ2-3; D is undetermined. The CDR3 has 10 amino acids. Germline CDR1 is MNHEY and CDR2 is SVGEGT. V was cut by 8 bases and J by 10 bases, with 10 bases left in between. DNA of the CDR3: TGTGCCAGCGGGCGGCTACCGCAGTATTTT. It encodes CASGRLPQYF.

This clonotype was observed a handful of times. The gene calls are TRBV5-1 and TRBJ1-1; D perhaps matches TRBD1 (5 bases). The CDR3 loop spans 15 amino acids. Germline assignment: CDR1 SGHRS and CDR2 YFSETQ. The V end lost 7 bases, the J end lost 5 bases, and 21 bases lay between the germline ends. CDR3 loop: CASSINGAEGTEAFF. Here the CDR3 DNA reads TGCGCCAGCTCGATTAACGGGGCCGAGGGAACTGAAGCTTTCTTT.

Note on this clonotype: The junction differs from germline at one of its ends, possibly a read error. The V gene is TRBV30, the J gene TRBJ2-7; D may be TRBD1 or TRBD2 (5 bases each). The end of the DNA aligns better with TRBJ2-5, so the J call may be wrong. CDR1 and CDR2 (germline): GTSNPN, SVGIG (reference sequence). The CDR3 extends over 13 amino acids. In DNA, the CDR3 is TGTGCCGGGAGTGTTGGGGGTCCTGAGACCCAGTACTTC. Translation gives CAGSVGGPETQYF.